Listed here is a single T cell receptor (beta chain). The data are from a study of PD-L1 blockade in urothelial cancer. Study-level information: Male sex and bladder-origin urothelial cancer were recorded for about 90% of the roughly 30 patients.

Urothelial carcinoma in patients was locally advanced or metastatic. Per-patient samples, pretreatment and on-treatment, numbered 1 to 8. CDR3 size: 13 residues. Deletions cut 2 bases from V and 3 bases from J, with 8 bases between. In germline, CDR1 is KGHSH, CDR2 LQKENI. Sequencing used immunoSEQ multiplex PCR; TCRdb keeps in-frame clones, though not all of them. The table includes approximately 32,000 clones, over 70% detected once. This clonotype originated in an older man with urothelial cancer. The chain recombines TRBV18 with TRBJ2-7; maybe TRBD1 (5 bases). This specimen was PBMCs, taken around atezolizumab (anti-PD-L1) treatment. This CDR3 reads CASSPTGVYEQYF. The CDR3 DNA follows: TGTGCCAGCTCACCAACAGGAGTCTACGAGCAGTACTTC.